Sequencing of this T cell receptor (beta chain) was carried out in a study of T-cell memory formation after mild COVID-19. Study in general: TCR clusters mostly belonged to single donors.

TCRdb recomputed calls from the 5' RACE reads with MiXCR, one row per CDR3 protein. The sample gives roughly 110,000 distinct CDR3 sequences, around 11% of which show up once; roughly 30% is in the top ten. This clonotype was seen more than once but under ten times. As yet, its antigen is unknown. CDR1 is LGHNA and CDR2 is YNFKEQ in the germline V gene. The V and J ends lost 1 base and 7 bases respectively, with 17 bases between them. The CDR3 loop spans 15 amino acids. Study-level findings and limits: CM and EM subsets held most contracting CD4+ clones; EMRA held CD8+ ones. Whereas later expanders leaned CD4+, clones contracting day 15 to 85 showed a balanced CD4/CD8 makeup. Prior to infection, memory already included some responding clones, suggesting cross-reactive memory joined.

The chain joins TRBV4-2 to TRBJ2-7; D might be TRBD1 or TRBD2, each matching 5 bases. This receptor was taken from an adult woman who had mild COVID-19 (a few samples of this study predate the infection). Cell type and time point are not known. The source material was PBMCs or a T cell subset sorted from them (not recorded which). The CDR3 region is CASSQASYGTREQYF. DNA of the CDR3: TGTGCCAGCAGCCAAGCCTCGTACGGGACGCGGGAGCAGTACTTC.